Sequencing of this T cell receptor beta chain was carried out in a study of T cell responses to AZD1222 COVID-19 vaccine. Study-level results: Only after the peak T cell response were repertoires sampled. Clonal diversity was possibly underestimated, and the donors were mostly white British, with more females.

As concerns this clone: Its antigen remains unidentified.

Using immunoSEQ multiplex PCR, the repertoire was profiled, and TCRdb retains in-frame clones only, with some absent. The data show about 160,000 clones, 91% seen once. CDR3 length equals 14 residues. V lost 1 base and J 4 bases, leaving 10 bases between the germline ends. Germline V gives CDR1 SGHTA, CDR2 FQGNSA. The TCR originated in an adult in good health. Sequenced here: peripheral blood, sampled on day 0 of AZD1222 vaccination. The chain employs TRBV7-2 and TRBJ2-5; D not resolved. The CDR3 DNA follows: TGTGCCAGCAGCTTAGTGAGAGTTCCAGAGACCCAGTACTTC. Its protein product is CASSLVRVPETQYF.